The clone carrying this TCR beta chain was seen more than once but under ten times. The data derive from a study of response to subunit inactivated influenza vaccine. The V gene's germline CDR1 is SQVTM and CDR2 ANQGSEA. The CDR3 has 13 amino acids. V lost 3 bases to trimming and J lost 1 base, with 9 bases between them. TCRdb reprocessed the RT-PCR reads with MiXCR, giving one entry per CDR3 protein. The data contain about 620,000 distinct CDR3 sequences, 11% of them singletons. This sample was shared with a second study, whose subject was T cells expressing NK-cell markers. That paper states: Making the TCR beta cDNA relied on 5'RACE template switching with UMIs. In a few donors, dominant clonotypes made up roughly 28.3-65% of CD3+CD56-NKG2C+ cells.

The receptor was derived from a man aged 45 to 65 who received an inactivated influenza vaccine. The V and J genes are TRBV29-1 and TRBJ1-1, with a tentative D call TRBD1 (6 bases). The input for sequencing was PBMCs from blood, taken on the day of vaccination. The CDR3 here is CSVEGHRNTEAFF. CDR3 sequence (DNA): TGCAGCGTTGAGGGACATAGGAACACTGAAGCTTTCTTT.